These T cell receptor beta chains were read from a single sample in a study of cytomegalovirus exposure and HLA in healthy donors. Clones were read by immunoSEQ multiplex PCR, and TCRdb kept only the in-frame ones, dropping some. The repertoire holds around 250,000 clones, with around 90% as singletons. The specimen sequenced was PBMCs. These receptors all stem from a girl aged 2 to 9 in good health and CMV-seronegative. CDR3s include the opening cysteine and the closing phenylalanine or tryptophan. The D gene is left open where the match is weak. Only part of the rows carry a size: once, few, many, or a class if the clone is expanded.

CDR3 protein	CDR3 DNA	clone size	D gene	J gene	V gene
CSSSLPDRVEGYTF	TGTTCCAGCAGCCTCCCCGACAGGGTGGAGGGCTACACCTTC	NA	TRBD1	TRBJ1-2	TRBV7-9
CASSGVGIAGEPYNEQFF	TGCGCCAGCAGCGGGGTGGGAATAGCGGGAGAACCCTACAATGAGCAGTTCTTC	NA	TRBD2	TRBJ2-1	TRBV5-1
CASSFRGLSLMNTEAFF	TGTGCCAGCAGCTTCAGGGGGCTAAGTCTCATGAACACTGAAGCTTTCTTT	once	TRBD1	TRBJ1-1	TRBV7-8
CASSGDRSPLHF	TGTGCCAGCAGCGGCGACAGATCACCCCTCCACTTT	few	NA	TRBJ1-6	TRBV13
CASSTTGNTGELFF	TGCGCCAGCTCTACGACAGGGAACACCGGGGAGCTGTTTTTT	NA	NA	TRBJ2-2	TRBV10-1
CASSLASGQASYEQYF	TGTGCCAGCAGCTTAGCGAGTGGGCAGGCCAGCTACGAGCAGTACTTC	NA	NA	TRBJ2-7	TRBV7-6
CASKQGQGSYNEQFF	TGTGCCAGCAAACAAGGACAGGGTAGCTACAATGAGCAGTTCTTC	NA	TRBD1	TRBJ2-1	TRBV6-5
CSLRVMVSNTEAFF	TGCAGCCTCCGGGTTATGGTTTCGAACACTGAAGCTTTCTTT	NA	NA	TRBJ1-1	TRBV29-1
CASTMRKTSGFLDTQYF	TGTGCCAGCACCATGAGGAAGACTAGCGGATTTTTAGATACGCAGTATTTT	NA	TRBD2	TRBJ2-3	TRBV27
CASSLAVLTGAPLYEQYF	TGTGCCAGCAGCTTAGCGGTCCTGACAGGGGCCCCTCTCTACGAGCAGTACTTC	NA	TRBD1	TRBJ2-7	TRBV7-2